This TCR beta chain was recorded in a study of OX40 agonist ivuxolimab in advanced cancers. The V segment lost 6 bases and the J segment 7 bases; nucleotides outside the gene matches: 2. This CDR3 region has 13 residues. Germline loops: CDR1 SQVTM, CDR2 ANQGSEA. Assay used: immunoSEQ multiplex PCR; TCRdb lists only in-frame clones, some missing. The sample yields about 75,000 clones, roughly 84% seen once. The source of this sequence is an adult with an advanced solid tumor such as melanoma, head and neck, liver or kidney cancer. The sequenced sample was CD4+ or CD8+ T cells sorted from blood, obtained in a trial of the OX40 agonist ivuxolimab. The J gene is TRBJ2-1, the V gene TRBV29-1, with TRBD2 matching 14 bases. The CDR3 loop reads CSVGTSGSNEQFF. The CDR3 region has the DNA TGCAGCGTCGGGACTAGCGGGAGTAATGAGCAGTTCTTC.